The T cell receptor (beta chain) under discussion was sequenced for a study of blood T cells in healthy people across ages (dated by TCRdb to the mid-2010s). For context, the study as a whole: In model experiments, roughly one uniquely barcoded TCR beta cDNA molecule per two T cells was captured by template switching. Using deep sequencing normalized with unique cDNA molecular identifiers, the study measured how TCR beta repertoire diversity changes with age. Donors were grouped into four age groups: young (average about 15 years), middle-aged (roughly 38), aged (about 60) and long-lived (roughly 80). To avoid experimental bias, donors of different ages were spread randomly across the sequencing lanes. Using the same blood draw, the study looked at two additional independent replicas of 1 million unique cDNA reads for two donors, one aged 18 to 30 and the other aged 80 or older. The research as a whole found: Total diversity estimates from one million sequenced T cells were considered lower bounds and underestimates. Because donor CMV infection status was unknown, age-related changes in expanded clonotypes were potentially confounded. As age increased, observed TCR beta diversity per million T cells dropped in a roughly linear way, and a significant reduction was already evident by age roughly 36. Conclusive comparison of naive and antigen-experienced compartments was prevented by the profiling of bulk unsorted PBMCs. The percentage of naive T cells measured by flow cytometry correlated strongly with observed TCR beta diversity. Compared with the aged group, more naive CD4+ T cells, fewer expanded clones and increased TCR diversity were shown by the long-lived group, suggesting age selection.

Libraries were constructed by 5' RACE. A second about 7 to 12 cycle PCR used a sample-barcoded 5' primer and a J-beta primer mix. A template-switch 5' adaptor carrying 12 random nucleotides introduced a unique molecular identifier onto each TCR beta cDNA molecule. At least 3 million CDR3-containing paired-end reads were obtained from each sample. First-strand cDNA was synthesized from all RNA with the Mint cDNA synthesis kit, primed by a TRBC-specific oligonucleotide. Following uracil-DNA glycosylase treatment, all cDNA underwent a first 18-cycle PCR with the universal primers M1SS and BC2_uni_R. Processing in the source paper ran as follows. Each sample was normalized by randomly selecting 1 million high-quality reads, each carrying a distinct molecular identifier. Reads sharing molecular identifiers were discarded rather than binned into consensus sequences. CDR3 identification, clonotype clustering and error correction used MiTCR with a Q25 quality threshold and the strictest error-elimination algorithm. A nonparametric unseen species model using Euler transformation provided a lower-bound estimate of total TCR beta diversity. The public reads were quality trimmed at Q25 with fastp and then assembled into clones with MiXCR by TCRdb, keeping productive beta chains. Merged by CDR3 protein, the rows form single entries marked with the most common genes and DNA. What appears here as the V and J calls and clone size reflects TCRdb's work, not the paper's. For this sample the table gives fewer than 2 million distinct CDR3 sequences, of which more than 35% were detected only once. The top ten clones comprise about 21% of the sample.

Donors were 40 or so systemically healthy Caucasian individuals from Russia aged roughly 6 to 90 years. Each donor gave ten milliliters of peripheral blood, collected into EDTA-treated Vacutainer tubes. Ficoll-Paque density-gradient centrifugation was used to isolate PBMCs, with at least 6 million obtained per sample. Total RNA, at least 6 micrograms per sample, was extracted from PBMCs with Trizol reagent. Naive CD45RAhigh/CD27high T cell percentages were measured by flow cytometry on a PBMC aliquot from every donor. For this clonotype: Its binding antigen is unknown. Nothing much larger sits one base from this clone, and base qualities are not available.

The trim is 6 bases for V and 3 bases for J, with a gap of 23 bases between the germline ends. The germline V gene (reference sequence) yields MNHNY for CDR1 and SVGAGI for CDR2. The CDR3 starts with the cysteine, ends with the phenylalanine, and has 17 residues. The DNA shown is the 51-base CDR3, in frame from base 1. The chain is encoded by TRBV6-6 joined to TRBJ1-2; no D gene is confidently identified. This TCR derives from a human donor in good health. What was sequenced was blood. The bases read TGTGCCAGCAGCCCTATTAACGAAGGTCATACCTACTATGGCTACACCTTC. Its protein is CASSPINEGHTYYGYTF.